The 5 T cell receptor beta chains reported below all come from one sample, sequenced in a study of T cells in women clearing cervical HPV infection. TCRdb's copy holds only in-frame clones and misses some; the assay was immunoSEQ multiplex PCR. The table lists some 20,000 clones. The sequenced sample consisted of blood buffy coat. All receptors derive from a woman between 18 and 69 years old with a cervical HPV16 infection that either progressed to CIN3+ or cleared (not recorded which).

Points on this clone: The DNA ends 3 residues before the CDR3 does, and the rest of the CDR3 is filled in from the germline J gene. The V call is TRBV7-6, the J call TRBJ1-1, with D tentatively TRBD1 (6 bases). The CDR3 runs 15 residues. CDR1 and CDR2 (germline): SGHVS, FNYEAQ. The part of the CDR3 DNA that was read is TGTGCCAGCAGCTTAGAGGCGGGGGGCCTTGAGACA. Translation: CASSLEAGGLET. The whole CDR3 protein is CASSLEAGGLETAFF.

As regards this clone: The CDR3 end falls 3 residues outside the read, so it is completed with the germline J gene. The chain is built from TRBV7-2 and TRBJ1-5, with D possibly matching TRBD1 (5 bases). Germline V CDR1 and CDR2: SGHTA, FQGNSA. Trimming took off 5 bases at V and 7 bases at J, with 12 bases between the two ends. This CDR3 is 13 amino acids long. The CDR3 loop is CASSLNRIQPQHF. Partial CDR3 DNA: TGTGCCAGCAGCCTCAACAGGATACAGCCC.

A note on this clone: The read finishes 3 residues shy of the CDR3 end, and the germline J gene is used to complete it. The chain carries TRBV14 and TRBJ1-6; D not resolved. Trimming removed 2 bases at V and 6 bases at J, with 5 bases between. Germline CDR1 reads SGHDN; CDR2 reads FVKESK. CDR3 length equals 13 residues. The CDR3 region is CASSQQINSPLHF. The covered CDR3 bases are TGTGCCAGCAGCCAACAGATTAATTCACCC.

Comment on this clone: The sequenced fragment ends 3 residues before the CDR3 boundary, so the rest is inferred from the germline J gene. The chain uses TRBV5-1 and TRBJ1-1; D may be TRBD1 (6 bases). Trimming cost V 2 bases and J 1 base, with 9 bases left between them. The CDR3 runs to 14 residues. Germline CDR1 is SGHRS and CDR2 is YFSETQ. The CDR3 region is CASSFLQGNTEAFF. The DNA read from the CDR3 is TGCGCCAGCAGCTTTTTACAGGGGAACACTGAA.

In regard to this clone: The read ends 3 residues shy of where the CDR3 ends; the end is completed using the germline J gene. This chain links TRBV11-1 with TRBJ2-2; no clear D. Per germline, CDR1 SGHAT and CDR2 FQDESV (reference sequence). V lost 6 bases, J lost 1 base, and 6 bases lay in between. This CDR3 is built from 13 residues. The CDR3 DNA, read in part, is TGTGCCAGCAGTCCATTGAACACCGGGGAG. Residues: CASSPLNTGE. The CDR3 as a whole reads CASSPLNTGELFF.